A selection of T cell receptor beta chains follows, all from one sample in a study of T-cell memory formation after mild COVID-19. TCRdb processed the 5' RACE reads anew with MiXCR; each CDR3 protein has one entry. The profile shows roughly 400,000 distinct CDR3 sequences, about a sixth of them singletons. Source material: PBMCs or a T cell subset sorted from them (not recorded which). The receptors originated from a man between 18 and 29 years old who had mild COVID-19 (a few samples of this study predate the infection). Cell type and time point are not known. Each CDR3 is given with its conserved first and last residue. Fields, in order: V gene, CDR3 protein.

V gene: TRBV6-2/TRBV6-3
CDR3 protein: CASTNTGTDKTQYF

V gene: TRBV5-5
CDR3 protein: CASSLGQTSSGNTIYF

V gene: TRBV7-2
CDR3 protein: CASTRDRGRDTQYF

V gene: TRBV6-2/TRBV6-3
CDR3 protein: CASSYWGAQPQHF

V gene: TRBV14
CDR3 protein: CASSPPGQSSTDTQYF

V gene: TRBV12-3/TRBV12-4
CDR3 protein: CASTTVSNEQFF

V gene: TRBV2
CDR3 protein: CASSEDRGETFF

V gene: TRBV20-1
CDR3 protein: CSARGGVRFSYEQYF

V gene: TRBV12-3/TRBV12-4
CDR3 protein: CASSLRFNKNYGYTF

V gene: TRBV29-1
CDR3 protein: CSAGQGALTEAFF

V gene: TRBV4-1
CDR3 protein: CASSPSQGTGGEAFF

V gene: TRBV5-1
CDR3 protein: CASSLGQGSSGYTF

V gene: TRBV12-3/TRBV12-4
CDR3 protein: CASSLWDRGASQHF

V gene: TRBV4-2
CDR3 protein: CASSLIGLDQETQYF

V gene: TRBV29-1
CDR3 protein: CSVLTADTQYF

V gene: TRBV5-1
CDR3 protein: CASSRTSGGVEQYF

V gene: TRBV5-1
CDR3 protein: CASCLLSPRDTQYF

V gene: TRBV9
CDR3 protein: CASSGDRGGYGYTF

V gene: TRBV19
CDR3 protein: CASSIGPRGEQFF

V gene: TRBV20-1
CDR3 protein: CSARMVRRGASTDTQYF

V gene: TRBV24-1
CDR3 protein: CATSVRGTDTQYF

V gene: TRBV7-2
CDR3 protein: CASSFTGTVRTGELFF

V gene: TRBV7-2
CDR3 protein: CASSLAPSGGETQYF

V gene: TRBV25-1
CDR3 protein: CASSESAGANIQYF

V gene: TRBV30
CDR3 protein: CAWSQATGEETQYF

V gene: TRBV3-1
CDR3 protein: CASSGGWANVLTF

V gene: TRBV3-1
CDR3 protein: CASSQVTAGRDTDTQYF

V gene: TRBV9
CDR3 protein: CASSVEPSGGHSQFRDTQYF

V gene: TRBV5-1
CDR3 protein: CASSLYRDEQYF

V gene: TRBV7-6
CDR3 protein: CASSPRQIYEQYF

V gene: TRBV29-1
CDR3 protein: CSVEDGLAGAYTDTQYF

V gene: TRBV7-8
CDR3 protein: CASSPGQGLRTDTQYF

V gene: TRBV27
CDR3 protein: CASRRAGTGETDTQYF

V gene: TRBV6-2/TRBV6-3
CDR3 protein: CASSTSLTGASPSGANVLTF

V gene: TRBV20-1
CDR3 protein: CSARLAGGPTDTQYF

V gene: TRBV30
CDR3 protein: CASTTGTMAGDTQYF

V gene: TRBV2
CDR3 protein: CASSVGEKNYGYTF

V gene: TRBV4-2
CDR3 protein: CASSQERGASYNEQFF

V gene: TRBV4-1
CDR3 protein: CASSPIGGRRNTEAFF

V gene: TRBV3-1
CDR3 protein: CASSRQGRDNEQFF

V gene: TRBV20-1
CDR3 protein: CSARAHDQAGGVTDTQYF

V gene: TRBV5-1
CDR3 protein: CASRGSSYEQYF

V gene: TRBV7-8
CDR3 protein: CASSVGGDAYGYTF

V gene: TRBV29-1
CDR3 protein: CSASSSANSPLHF

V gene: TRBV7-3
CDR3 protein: CASSPSLGGFTGELFF

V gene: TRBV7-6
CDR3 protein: CASSSSGGHYNEQFF

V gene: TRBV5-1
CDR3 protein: CASSLDTDTGELFF

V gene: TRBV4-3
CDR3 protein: CASGPGTANNEQFF

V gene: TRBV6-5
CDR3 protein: CASSLQGGNTIYF

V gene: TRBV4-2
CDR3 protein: CASSQDLQQALRGGYGYTF

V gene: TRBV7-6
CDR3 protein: CASSLASRGQETQYF

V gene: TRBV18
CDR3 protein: CASSPGPNQPQHF